A selection of T cell receptor beta chains follows, all from one sample in a study of radiation and T cells in renal cell carcinoma. Sequenced by immunoSEQ multiplex PCR; TCRdb stores in-frame clones only, minus some. Here the sample spans about 12,000 clones, less than 70% being singletons. The sample consisted of tumor tissue, taken from a patient whose treatment was nephrectomy without radiotherapy. All receptors derive from a woman over 75 with renal cell carcinoma. Each CDR3 is given with its conserved first and last residue. Fields, in order: V gene, clone size, CDR3 protein. The listing skips clone size in some rows; elsewhere it reads once, few, many or a size class.

v_gene: TRBV7-8
abundance: NA
CDR3aa: CASSLGSMAGTEAFF

v_gene: TRBV7-8
abundance: NA
CDR3aa: CASSLRVGGRLSYEQYF

v_gene: TRBV13
abundance: NA
CDR3aa: CASSVLAGGTYNEQFF

v_gene: TRBV5-4
abundance: few
CDR3aa: CASSFGQLQETQYF

v_gene: TRBV10-2
abundance: NA
CDR3aa: CASRERKGFGNQPQHF

v_gene: TRBV2
abundance: NA
CDR3aa: CASSERQVNTEAFF

v_gene: TRBV7-9
abundance: NA
CDR3aa: CASSRGRRQETQYF

v_gene: TRBV7-2
abundance: NA
CDR3aa: CASSLDRGNTEAFF

v_gene: TRBV7-9
abundance: NA
CDR3aa: CASSLEAGWNSPLHF

v_gene: TRBV28
abundance: few
CDR3aa: CASFRGRYGYTF

v_gene: TRBV11-1
abundance: NA
CDR3aa: CASSVGLAADTQYF

v_gene: TRBV5-1
abundance: NA
CDR3aa: CASSLAARAVISEQFF

v_gene: TRBV6-5
abundance: medium-sized
CDR3aa: CASSYSWSETNTEAFF

v_gene: TRBV19
abundance: NA
CDR3aa: CASSTWTGSTYEQYF

v_gene: TRBV10-2
abundance: few
CDR3aa: CASSEGNEQFF

v_gene: TRBV9
abundance: few
CDR3aa: CASSAQGATNEKLFF

v_gene: TRBV11-1
abundance: NA
CDR3aa: CASRRQVNTEAFF

v_gene: TRBV9
abundance: NA
CDR3aa: CASSPLGQGANTQYF

v_gene: TRBV27
abundance: few
CDR3aa: CASSFAGLAGGETQYF

v_gene: TRBV9
abundance: NA
CDR3aa: CASSVGTGATNEKLFF

v_gene: TRBV7-8
abundance: once
CDR3aa: CASSRSLAGEDYGYTF

v_gene: TRBV5-1
abundance: NA
CDR3aa: CASSGGLAGGILNTGELFF

v_gene: TRBV18
abundance: NA
CDR3aa: CASSPVPSGNYGYTF

v_gene: TRBV9
abundance: few
CDR3aa: CASSVRDWGTEAFF

v_gene: TRBV2
abundance: large
CDR3aa: CASSGGGGGTEAFF

v_gene: TRBV11-2
abundance: NA
CDR3aa: CASRGVAGTQYF

v_gene: TRBV28
abundance: NA
CDR3aa: CASSTLGGQGGLSNQPQHF

v_gene: TRBV25-1
abundance: few
CDR3aa: CASTGTYNEKLFF

v_gene: TRBV9
abundance: once
CDR3aa: CASKGGPNEQFF

v_gene: TRBV19
abundance: few
CDR3aa: CASSTDGGRRETQYF

v_gene: TRBV7-2
abundance: NA
CDR3aa: CASSLISTDTQYF

v_gene: TRBV7-9
abundance: NA
CDR3aa: CASSPEWGTEKLFF

v_gene: TRBV2
abundance: NA
CDR3aa: CARTAGGGRYNEQFF

v_gene: TRBV2
abundance: few
CDR3aa: CASQGTGGDRPQHF

v_gene: TRBV7-9
abundance: few
CDR3aa: CASSGPDSTNSPLHF

v_gene: TRBV10-3
abundance: NA
CDR3aa: CAISEGVGASGNTIYF

v_gene: TRBV4-1
abundance: NA
CDR3aa: CASSQEWRDNQPQHF

v_gene: TRBV9
abundance: few
CDR3aa: CASSVEPGQNTGELFF

v_gene: TRBV6-5
abundance: NA
CDR3aa: CAAGYANTGELFF

v_gene: TRBV4-1
abundance: NA
CDR3aa: CASSQDPAGSSYNSPLHF